Listed below are T cell receptor beta chains from one sample, sequenced in a study of graft-versus-host responses after intestinal transplantation. Produced via immunoSEQ multiplex PCR; TCRdb's table is partial and in-frame only. The sample lists some 69,000 clones; roughly 90% were seen once. The source material was bone marrow, sampled roughly 110 weeks after intestinal transplantation. The receptors derive from a human patient who received an intestinal transplant, so some T cells may come from the graft donor. The CDR3 runs from the conserved cysteine through the conserved F or W. D genes are given only for firm matches. Some rows have no size entry. The others give once, few or many, or a class for an expanded clone.

D gene,clone size,V gene,J gene,CDR3 DNA,CDR3 protein
NA,NA,TRBV6-4,TRBJ2-7,TGTGCCAGCAGTGCCACCCCCCCTGAACCGGGGTCCTACGAGCAGTACTTC,CASSATPPEPGSYEQYF
TRBD2,NA,TRBV11-2,TRBJ2-3,TGTGCCAGCACCGCTTGGGGGCCGACAGCGGGAGGGCCGTCAGATACGCAGTATTTT,CASTAWGPTAGGPSDTQYF
NA,NA,TRBV4-2,TRBJ2-2,TGTGCCAGCAGCCAAGTGCGTAGCACCGGGGAGCTGTTTTTT,CASSQVRSTGELFF
TRBD1,NA,TRBV6-5,TRBJ2-5,TGTGCCAGCAGTACCCAACGCAGACAGGGGACCCAGTACTTC,CASSTQRRQGTQYF
NA,NA,TRBV7-9,TRBJ1-6,TGTGCCAGCAGCTTCACCAGGGAGGAATCACCCCTCCACTTT,CASSFTREESPLHF
TRBD2,NA,TRBV9,TRBJ2-1,TGTGCCAGCAGCGTTAGCGGGAGCTCCTACAATGAGCAGTTCTTC,CASSVSGSSYNEQFF
TRBD1,NA,TRBV27,TRBJ1-4,TGTGCCAGCAGCCTGGGACAGGGGGGTGAAAAACTGTTTTTT,CASSLGQGGEKLFF
TRBD1,NA,TRBV5-4,TRBJ2-1,TGTGCCAGCAGCCTGCCGGGACAGGGGAGGCATGAGCAGTTCTTC,CASSLPGQGRHEQFF
NA,NA,TRBV18,TRBJ2-7,TGTGCCAGCTCATCACTTAGAGCTTCTGCCTCCTACGAGCAGTACTTC,CASSSLRASASYEQYF
NA,NA,TRBV5-6,TRBJ1-5,TGTGCCAGCAGCTTGGGTGGGGGGCTCAATCAGCCCCAGCATTTT,CASSLGGGLNQPQHF
TRBD1,NA,TRBV9,TRBJ2-2,TGTGCCAGCAGCGACGGACAGGGGACCGGGGAGCTGTTTTTT,CASSDGQGTGELFF
NA,NA,TRBV6-5,TRBJ2-2,TGTGCCAGCAGACCCATTGGGACCCGCGGCGGGGAGCTGTTTTTT,CASRPIGTRGGELFF
TRBD1,NA,TRBV18,TRBJ1-1,TGTGCCAGCTCACCATTATCATACAGGGGGGTTGGTGAAGCTTTCTTT,CASSPLSYRGVGEAFF
NA,NA,TRBV5-1,TRBJ1-1,TGCGCCAGCAGCCAGTGGATTACGGGCGCTGAAGCTTTCTTT,CASSQWITGAEAFF
NA,NA,TRBV11-1,TRBJ2-5,TGTGCCAGCAGCTTAGTGCGGGGGCCAGCAGAGACCCAGTACTTC,CASSLVRGPAETQYF
NA,NA,TRBV29-1,TRBJ2-7,TGCAGCGTTGTAGGGCAGTTTAGCTCCTACGAGCAGTACTTC,CSVVGQFSSYEQYF
NA,NA,TRBV4-1,TRBJ2-1,TGCGCCAGCAGCCAAGTTCAAACAGGTAGCAATGAGCAGTTCTTC,CASSQVQTGSNEQFF
NA,NA,TRBV6-4,TRBJ2-2,TGTGCCAGCGCCCGACAGTCAAGAGACGGGGAGCTGTTTTTT,CASARQSRDGELFF
NA,NA,TRBV5-6,TRBJ1-2,TGTGCCAGCAACCCCGGTGTGGGGGACTATGGCTACACCTTC,CASNPGVGDYGYTF
NA,NA,TRBV29-1,TRBJ2-2,TGCAGCGTCTTACTGCTAGCCACCGGGGAGCTGTTTTTT,CSVLLLATGELFF
TRBD2,once,TRBV15,TRBJ2-1,TGTGCCACCGAATCTCAGCGGGGCCCGGGAGACAATGAGCAGTTCTTC,CATESQRGPGDNEQFF
NA,NA,TRBV6-5,TRBJ2-7,TGTGCCAGCAGTTCCCTGCCGGGACAAGGGCCATACGAGCAGTACTTC,CASSSLPGQGPYEQYF
NA,NA,TRBV7-9,TRBJ1-5,TGTGCCAGCAGCTTAGACAGCTCTCAGCCCCAGCATTTT,CASSLDSSQPQHF
TRBD1,NA,TRBV30,TRBJ1-6,TGTGCCTGGAATCGGGACAGTTATTCACCCCTCCACTTT,CAWNRDSYSPLHF
TRBD2,NA,TRBV6-5,TRBJ2-1,TGTGCCAGCATTTCGCCCGGGTTAGCGGGAGTTTTGTTCTTC,CASISPGLAGVLFF
NA,NA,TRBV6-4,TRBJ2-2,TGTGCCAGCAGAGGGGACTCGTACACCGGGGAGCTGTTTTTT,CASRGDSYTGELFF
NA,once,TRBV20-1,TRBJ2-1,TGCAGTGCTACCATCACTAATGAGCAGTTCTTC,CSATITNEQFF
TRBD1,once,TRBV9,TRBJ2-7,TGTGCCAGCAGCACGACAGGGGCAGCGAGCTACGAGCAGTACTTC,CASSTTGAASYEQYF
TRBD2,NA,TRBV11-2,TRBJ2-3,TGTGCCAGCAGCTTAGAGCGGGAGATTTCAGATACGCAGTATTTT,CASSLEREISDTQYF
NA,NA,TRBV29-1,TRBJ1-4,TGCAGCGTTTTAAAAAATGAAAAACTGTTTTTT,CSVLKNEKLFF
TRBD2,NA,TRBV4-1,TRBJ2-1,TGCGCCAGCAGCCGCGGACTAGCGGGGGGGCCGCGGAATGAGCAGTTCTTC,CASSRGLAGGPRNEQFF
NA,NA,TRBV18,TRBJ1-3,TGTGCCAGCTCACCGGCCTTCGCGGTCCTCGATGGAAACACCATATATTTT,CASSPAFAVLDGNTIYF
TRBD2,NA,TRBV4-1,TRBJ2-7,TGCGCCAGCAGCCCGGCTAGCGGGGGCTACGAGCAGTACTTC,CASSPASGGYEQYF
TRBD1,NA,TRBV6-5,TRBJ1-4,TGTGCCAGCAGTTACCAGGGGGGTTATGAAAAACTGTTTTTT,CASSYQGGYEKLFF
NA,NA,TRBV5-4,TRBJ2-5,TGTGCCAGCAGCAGAAACCGGGGCAACCAACCTCAAGAGACCCAGTACTTC,CASSRNRGNQPQETQYF
NA,once,TRBV7-9,TRBJ2-1,TGTGCCAGCAGCTTAGAGGGGGGATTCAATGAGCAGTTCTTC,CASSLEGGFNEQFF
NA,NA,TRBV18,TRBJ2-1,TGTGCCAGCTCACCAGGGGTTAGCTCCTACAATGAGCAGTTCTTC,CASSPGVSSYNEQFF
TRBD2,NA,TRBV6-1,TRBJ2-1,TGTGCCAGCAGTGATACCTGGACTAGCGGGGGACTGGGTGAGCAGTTCTTC,CASSDTWTSGGLGEQFF
TRBD1,NA,TRBV4-2,TRBJ1-2,TGTGCCAGCAGCCCGACAGGGTTGCATGGCTACACCTTC,CASSPTGLHGYTF
NA,NA,TRBV14,TRBJ2-1,TGTGCCAGCAGCCAGGTCACTAGAGCCAATGAGCAGTTCTTC,CASSQVTRANEQFF
NA,NA,TRBV4-1,TRBJ2-2,TGCGCCAGCAGCCCCAGTCCAGAAGATCACACCGGGGAGCTGTTTTTT,CASSPSPEDHTGELFF
NA,NA,TRBV2,TRBJ1-6,TGTGCCAGCAGTCAATCAGGGATGGATTCACCCCTCCACTTT,CASSQSGMDSPLHF